The TCR beta chain described here comes from a study of T-cell memory formation after mild COVID-19. Study as a whole: Across donors, TCR clusters were largely donor specific.

5'RACE with constant-segment primers built TCRalpha and TCRbeta cDNA libraries with UMIs. A single record per CDR3 protein comes from TCRdb applying MiXCR to the 5' RACE reads. The table shows roughly 550,000 distinct CDR3 sequences, with about 20% occurring only once. Germline V CDR1 and CDR2: SGHDT, YYEEEE. The CDR3 consists of 11 residues. V lost 4 bases and J lost 11, with 12 bases in between. Study-wide findings and caveats: Day 37-peaking second-wave clones had unconfirmed SARS-CoV-2 specificity. There was a balanced CD4/CD8 profile in clones contracting day 15 to 85, and later expanders leaned CD4+.

This clonotype was seen a handful of times. Its antigen is undetermined. The clonotype originates from an adult woman who had mild COVID-19 (a few samples of this study predate the infection). Cell type and time point are not known. Sequencing was performed on PBMCs or a T cell subset sorted from them (not recorded which). The chain couples TRBV5-6 to TRBJ1-1; D gene ambiguous. As DNA, the CDR3 is TGTGCCAGCAGCCGACTTCAGACGGCTTTCTTT. This translates into CASSRLQTAFF.